The following is a T cell receptor (beta chain) sequence with its context. Its antigen is undetermined. TCRdb processed the reads anew with MiXCR; each CDR3 protein has one entry. The sample comprises fewer than 650,000 distinct CDR3 sequences, approximately 40% of which are singletons, and 48% rests with the top ten. This entry is derived from a study of T cell repertoires in cytomegalovirus infection. Looked up from germline, CDR1 is DFQATT and CDR2 is SNEGSKA (reference sequence). Trimming pared 2 bases from V and 1 base from J, leaving 9 bases between. There are 14 residues in the CDR3. The sequenced sample was cultured PBMCs, obtained from culture after CMV antigen stimulation. The sequence derives from a human donor in good health (CMV status not recorded). Some clones in this sample may be carry-over from other donors' samples. The chain employs TRBV20-1 and TRBJ2-1; D unresolved. The CDR3 DNA sequence: TGCAGTGCTAGACAATCTGGATCCTACAATGAGCAGTTCTTC. It specifies CSARQSGSYNEQFF.